These T cell receptor beta chains were read from a single sample in a study of blood T cell repertoires in COVID-19. TCRdb's copy holds only in-frame clones and misses some; the assay was immunoSEQ multiplex PCR. This sample has 95,000 to 110,000 clones, with more than 85% found just once. Specimen: peripheral blood. The origin of the receptors is a human donor in a cohort sampled during active COVID-19. Both conserved end residues are part of each CDR3. D genes are given only for firm matches. Some rows have no size entry. The others give once, few or many, or a class for an expanded clone.

TRBJ2-7	-	TRBV7-8	TRBD2	CASSIRAGAGSYEQYF	TGTGCCAGCAGCATAAGAGCGGGGGCCGGCTCCTACGAGCAGTACTTC
TRBJ2-1	-	TRBV5-4	TRBD1	CASSFRDRYNEQFF	TGTGCCAGCAGCTTCCGGGACAGATACAATGAGCAGTTCTTC
TRBJ2-1	-	TRBV7-9	TRBD2	CASSSPGGPSFNEQFF	TGTGCCAGCAGCTCCCCGGGGGGGCCTAGTTTCAATGAGCAGTTCTTC
TRBJ2-7	-	TRBV12-3/TRBV12-4	-	CASSYNLHYEQYF	TGTGCCAGCAGTTACAACCTGCACTACGAGCAGTACTTC
TRBJ2-7	-	TRBV28	-	CASSYPGLPSYEQYF	TGTGCCAGCAGTTATCCGGGACTGCCATCCTACGAGCAGTACTTC
TRBJ2-5	-	TRBV4-3	TRBD2	CASSYTSGAQETQYF	TGCGCCAGCAGCTATACTAGCGGGGCACAAGAGACCCAGTACTTC
TRBJ1-3	-	TRBV7-2	TRBD1	CASRGQAGNTIYF	TGTGCCAGCAGGGGACAGGCTGGAAACACCATATATTTT
TRBJ2-7	-	TRBV18	-	CASSPPQGSSYEQYF	TGTGCCAGCTCACCACCCCAGGGCAGCTCCTACGAGCAGTACTTC
TRBJ2-6	-	TRBV5-1	-	CASSLEGLGNGANVLTF	TGCGCCAGCAGCTTGGAGGGGCTGGGGAACGGGGCCAACGTCCTGACTTTC
TRBJ1-6	-	TRBV19	TRBD1	CASSNLQGASSPLHF	TGTGCCAGTAGTAATTTACAGGGGGCGAGTTCACCCCTCCACTTT
TRBJ1-2	-	TRBV6-4	-	CASSDSTGYGYTF	TGTGCCAGCAGTGACTCGACAGGTTATGGCTACACCTTC
TRBJ2-1	-	TRBV7-2	-	CASSGGARNEQFF	TGTGCCAGCAGCGGGGGGGCAAGGAATGAGCAGTTCTTC
TRBJ1-5	-	TRBV9	-	CASSAGGNSNQPQHF	TGTGCCAGCAGCGCTGGGGGCAATAGCAATCAGCCCCAGCATTTT
TRBJ2-5	-	TRBV7-9	TRBD2	CASSLGSSGGARQETQYF	TGTGCCAGCAGCTTAGGCTCTAGCGGGGGGGCGAGGCAAGAGACCCAGTACTTC
TRBJ2-7	once	TRBV7-6	TRBD2	CASSLGRESSYEQYF	TGTGCCAGCAGCTTAGGGCGGGAGTCCTCCTACGAGCAGTACTTC
TRBJ2-7	-	TRBV4-3	-	CASSQDFTSPYEQYF	TGCGCCAGCAGCCAAGATTTCACAAGTCCCTACGAGCAGTACTTC
TRBJ2-7	-	TRBV11-2	-	CASSLGGSSYEQYF	TGTGCCAGCAGCTTAGGCGGAAGCTCCTACGAGCAGTACTTC
TRBJ2-1	-	TRBV6-2/TRBV6-3	-	CASSSTYNEQFF	TGTGCCAGCAGTTCTACCTACAATGAGCAGTTCTTC
TRBJ2-3	once	TRBV28	TRBD2	CASIPTSGNPDTQYF	TGTGCCAGCATCCCGACTAGCGGGAACCCAGATACGCAGTATTTT
TRBJ1-1	once	TRBV15	TRBD1	CATSAPGQQAFF	TGTGCCACCAGCGCCCCGGGACAGCAAGCTTTCTTT
TRBJ1-2	-	TRBV11-1	TRBD1	CASSLAGTGDSGYTF	TGTGCCAGCAGCTTAGCGGGGACAGGCGATAGCGGCTACACCTTC
TRBJ1-1	-	TRBV4-1	TRBD1	CASSQSGTDFAEAFF	TGCGCCAGCAGCCAGTCCGGGACAGACTTTGCTGAAGCTTTCTTT
TRBJ1-1	-	TRBV28	-	CASSREVAALNTEAFF	TGTGCCAGCAGCCGGGAAGTGGCCGCGCTCAACACTGAAGCTTTCTTT
TRBJ1-6	-	TRBV25-1	-	CASTPTGYNSPLHF	TGTGCCAGCACCCCGACTGGCTATAATTCACCCCTCCACTTT
TRBJ1-1	few	TRBV7-9	-	CASSLQGLAFF	TGTGCCAGCAGCTTACAGGGTTTGGCTTTCTTT
TRBJ2-5	-	TRBV5-4	-	CASSLAGAETQYF	TGTGCCAGCAGCTTGGCGGGAGCAGAGACCCAGTACTTC
TRBJ1-4	-	TRBV13	TRBD1	CASSLGRGQGEKLFF	TGTGCCAGCAGCTTAGGAAGGGGACAGGGAGAAAAACTGTTTTTT
TRBJ1-6	-	TRBV11-3	-	CASSFDSYNSPPHF	TGTGCCAGCAGCTTCGACTCCTATAATTCACCCCCCCACTTT
TRBJ2-6	-	TRBV10-2	-	CASSDSRGTGANVLTF	TGCGCCAGCAGTGATTCCAGAGGGACTGGGGCCAACGTCCTGACTTTC
TRBJ2-5	-	TRBV11-2	-	CASSFATGGETQYF	TGTGCCAGCAGCTTTGCGACAGGCGGGGAGACCCAGTACTTC
TRBJ2-3	once	TRBV7-8	-	CASSLALLDTQYF	TGTGCCAGCAGCTTAGCTCTCCTTGATACGCAGTATTTT
TRBJ2-3	-	TRBV4-2	TRBD2	CASSQDGGGATDTQYF	TGTGCCAGCAGCCAAGATGGCGGGGGGGCCACAGATACGCAGTATTTT
TRBJ1-1	-	TRBV6-2/TRBV6-3	-	CASSFNRVMNTEAFF	TGTGCCAGCAGCTTCAACAGGGTTATGAACACTGAAGCTTTCTTT
TRBJ2-7	once	TRBV19	-	CASSSWSYRDEQYF	TGTGCCAGTAGTTCATGGAGCTACCGAGACGAGCAGTACTTC
TRBJ2-7	once	TRBV11-2	-	CASSLVGPEQYF	TGTGCCAGCAGCTTAGTGGGGCCCGAGCAGTACTTC
TRBJ2-7	-	TRBV4-1	-	CASSQADLVRGEQYF	TGCGCCAGCAGCCAAGCAGATCTAGTCCGGGGCGAGCAGTACTTC
TRBJ2-1	-	TRBV11-2	-	CASSLDRRGMSEQFF	TGTGCCAGCAGCTTAGATAGGCGGGGTATGAGTGAGCAGTTCTTC
TRBJ2-2	-	TRBV2	-	CASRAGTLNTGELFF	TGTGCCAGCAGGGCCGGGACATTAAACACCGGGGAGCTGTTTTTT
TRBJ1-1	-	TRBV6-5	-	CASSLEGVGSGTEAFF	TGTGCCAGCAGTTTGGAAGGGGTAGGGTCAGGGACTGAAGCTTTCTTT
TRBJ2-1	-	TRBV7-6	TRBD2	CASSSLAGSYNEQFF	TGTGCCAGCAGCTCTCTAGCGGGTTCCTACAATGAGCAGTTCTTC
TRBJ2-5	-	TRBV7-9	-	CASSVDFAQETQYF	TGTGCCAGCAGCGTAGACTTTGCCCAAGAGACCCAGTACTTC
TRBJ2-2	-	TRBV2	TRBD1	CASSESGQGFGELFF	TGTGCCAGCAGTGAATCGGGACAGGGATTCGGGGAGCTGTTTTTT
TRBJ1-4	-	TRBV7-2	-	CASSPFVSEKLFF	TGTGCCAGCAGCCCCTTCGTGAGTGAAAAACTGTTTTTT
TRBJ1-2	-	TRBV7-2	-	CASSLDGSRVYGYTF	TGTGCCAGCAGCTTAGATGGCAGCAGGGTCTATGGCTACACCTTC
TRBJ1-5	-	TRBV14	-	CASSLGGGSNQPQHF	TGTGCCAGCAGCCTAGGAGGCGGGAGCAATCAGCCCCAGCATTTT
TRBJ1-2	-	TRBV9	TRBD1	CASSVGDSYGYTF	TGTGCCAGCAGCGTTGGGGACAGCTATGGCTACACCTTC
TRBJ2-6	-	TRBV6-5	-	CASRVLDSGANVLTF	TGTGCCAGCAGGGTATTAGACTCTGGGGCCAACGTCCTGACTTTC
TRBJ2-1	-	TRBV19	-	CASSILSGFEQFF	TGTGCCAGTAGTATACTTTCGGGGTTTGAGCAGTTCTTC
TRBJ2-7	once	TRBV5-5	TRBD1	CASSPGTVSYEQYF	TGTGCCAGCAGCCCCGGGACAGTCTCCTACGAGCAGTACTTC
TRBJ1-4	-	TRBV10-2	-	CASTRARRDDEKLFF	TGCGCCAGCACTCGCGCCCGGAGGGATGATGAAAAACTGTTTTTT
TRBJ1-1	once	TRBV19	-	CASSVDRNTEAFF	TGTGCCAGTAGTGTTGACAGGAACACTGAAGCTTTCTTT
TRBJ2-7	-	TRBV9	-	CASSEGPGHSSYEQYF	TGTGCCAGCAGCGAGGGACCGGGACACAGCTCCTACGAGCAGTACTTC
TRBJ2-1	-	TRBV28	-	CASSLSGNYNEQFF	TGTGCCAGCAGTTTGTCAGGGAACTACAATGAGCAGTTCTTC
TRBJ2-7	-	TRBV4-3	-	CASSQDQSGGYEQYF	TGCGCCAGCAGCCAAGATCAATCCGGTGGTTACGAGCAGTACTTC
TRBJ2-1	-	TRBV4-2	TRBD2	CASSRTGLAGGNEQFF	TGTGCCAGCAGCCGCACGGGACTAGCGGGAGGGAATGAGCAGTTCTTC